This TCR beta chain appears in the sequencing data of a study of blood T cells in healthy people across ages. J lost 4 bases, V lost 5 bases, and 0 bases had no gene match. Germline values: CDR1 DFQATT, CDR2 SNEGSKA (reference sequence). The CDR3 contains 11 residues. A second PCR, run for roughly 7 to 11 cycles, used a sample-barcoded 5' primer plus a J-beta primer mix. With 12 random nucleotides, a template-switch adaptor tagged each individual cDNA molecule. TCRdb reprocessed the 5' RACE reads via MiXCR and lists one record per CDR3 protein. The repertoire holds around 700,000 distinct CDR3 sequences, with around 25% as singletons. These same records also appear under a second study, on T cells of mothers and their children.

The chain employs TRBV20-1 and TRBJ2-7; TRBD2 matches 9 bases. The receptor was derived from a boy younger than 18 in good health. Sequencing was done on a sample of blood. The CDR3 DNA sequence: TGCAGTGCTGGACTAGCGTACGAGCAGTACTTC. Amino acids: CSAGLAYEQYF.